This T cell receptor beta chain was sequenced in a study of response to subunit inactivated influenza vaccine. On this clonotype itself: Antigen: not known.

One entry per CDR3 protein results from TCRdb running MiXCR on the RT-PCR reads. The sample shows hundreds of thousands of distinct CDR3 sequences, 25% of them seen only once. Points from the study as a whole: The authors put forward the suggestion that each seasonal influenza vaccination may bring in only a limited number of new T cells.

Trimming removed 5 bases from V and 7 bases from J, with 21 bases in between. This CDR3 has 16 amino acids. Germline-derived CDR1 and CDR2 are MDHEN and SYDVKM. The clonotype originates from a man aged 45-60 years who received an inactivated influenza vaccine. This chain joins TRBV28 and TRBJ1-5, with D possibly TRBD1 on 5 matching bases. The material sequenced was CD4+ T cells sorted from PBMCs, taken 5 days after vaccination. CDR3 bases: TGTGCCAGCAGTCTTCTATGGGGGACGGGAGGCCAGCCCCAGCATTTT. Translated: CASSLLWGTGGQPQHF.